These 28 T cell receptor beta chains came from one sample sequenced in a study of post-analysis software for immune sequencing data. Findings and limits, study-wide: The study found TRBV5-6, TRBV5-1 and TRBV20-1 among five TRBV segments more frequent in patients than controls.

cDNA libraries of TCR beta carried unique molecular identifiers. TCRdb reanalysed the PCR reads using MiXCR and keeps one entry per CDR3 protein. The data contain more than 500,000 distinct CDR3 sequences, 30% to 40% of them singletons. Their specific antigens are unknown. Sequenced sample: blood. The receptors were sampled from a girl under 18 with multiple sclerosis.

The rearrangement links TRBV6-1 to TRBJ2-6; TRBD1 aligns across 7 bases. Germline V gene sequence: CDR1 MNHNS, CDR2 SASEGT. With 10 bases clipped from V and 0 bases from J, the junction kept 9 bases outside the gene matches. The CDR3 consists of 16 residues. This chain's CDR3 is CATAPGQISGANVLTF. For the CDR3, the DNA is TGTGCCACCGCGCCGGGACAGATCTCTGGGGCCAACGTCCTGACTTTC.

DNA of the CDR3: TGTGCCAGCAAGAAGCGGGGGGGCTCAGATACGCAGTATTTT. Amino acids: CASKKRGGSDTQYF. The chain recombines TRBV6-5 with TRBJ2-3, with TRBD2 matching over 10 bases. V was clipped by 7 bases and J by 4 bases; unmatched bases: 5. This CDR3 spans 14 amino acids. Germline V gene lookup returns CDR1 MNHEY and CDR2 SVGAGI.

Only a few counts were recorded for this clonotype. The chain couples TRBV7-8 to TRBJ2-3, with D maybe TRBD2 (7 bases). Between the trimmed V and J ends, which lost 5 bases and 2 bases, there was a span of 17 bases. Per the germline V gene, CDR1 is SGHVS and CDR2 is FQNEAQ. The CDR3 covers 16 residues. CDR3: CASSPYVGGATDTQYF. CDR3 nucleotide sequence: TGTGCCAGCAGCCCATACGTGGGGGGGGCCACAGATACGCAGTATTTT.

In its sample, this clonotype was seen many times. V and J are TRBV29-1 and TRBJ2-7; D is possibly TRBD1 or TRBD2 (5 bases each). The CDR3 consists of 14 residues. V was pared by 7 bases and J by 3 bases, with 19 bases between. Looked up from germline, CDR1 is SQVTM and CDR2 is ANQGSEA. As DNA, the CDR3 is TGCAGCGCTGGGGGTGCAGGGAAGGGCTACGAGCAGTACTTC. Translated, it gives CSAGGAGKGYEQYF.

The chain combines TRBV5-1 with TRBJ2-6; tentative D call: TRBD1 (5 bases). The CDR3 length is 17 residues. Germline lookup yields CDR1 SGHRS and CDR2 YFSETQ. The V end was cut by 4 bases, the J end by 1 base, with 15 bases between. Written as DNA, the CDR3 is TGCGCCAGCAGCCTGGGGCAGCCGACGTCTGGGGCCAACGTCCTGACTTTC. Amino acids: CASSLGQPTSGANVLTF.

The chain recombines TRBV6-6 with TRBJ2-7; D remains ambiguous. Germline CDR1 MNHNY, CDR2 SVGAGI (reference sequence). The CDR3 sequence is 13 residues long. The germline V and J ends were trimmed by 4 bases and 5 bases, with 12 bases remaining between them. This CDR3 is CASSSRVRDEQYF. DNA for the CDR3: TGTGCCAGCAGTTCACGGGTACGGGACGAGCAGTACTTC.

This clonotype was seen only a few times. DNA of the CDR3: TGTGCCAGCAGCCAAGGTTTCACTGGGGCCAACGTCCTGACTTTC. Encoded protein: CASSQGFTGANVLTF. The chain is built from TRBV3-1 and TRBJ2-6; D remains unclear. Germline V gives CDR1 LGHDT, CDR2 YNNKEL (reference sequence). The CDR3 is made up of 15 amino acids. Trimming shortened V by 1 base and J by 2 bases, and 6 bases separated the two germline ends.

The chain carries TRBV28 and TRBJ2-7; D not resolved. Per the germline V gene, CDR1 is MDHEN and CDR2 is SYDVKM. CDR3 length: 14 amino acids. Trimming took 2 bases from V and 2 from J, leaving 10 bases between them. DNA for the CDR3: TGTGCCAGCAGTTTAGGGTATGGTACCTACGAGCAGTACTTC. Translating gives CASSLGYGTYEQYF.

This clonotype has more than one count but fewer than ten. The rearrangement uses TRBV4-2 and TRBJ2-5, with a tentative D call TRBD2 (5 bases). Germline loops: CDR1 LGHNA, CDR2 YNFKEQ. The CDR3 extends over 14 amino acids. Trimming removed 0 bases at V and 5 bases at J, with 10 bases between. The CDR3 sequence: CASSQDSSFETQYF. DNA for the CDR3: TGTGCCAGCAGCCAAGATTCTAGCTTCGAGACCCAGTACTTC.

This clonotype appeared once. The chain uses TRBV10-3 and TRBJ2-2; D gene ambiguous. Germline V gene data show CDR1 as ENHRY and CDR2 as SYGVKD. The V end lost 6 bases, the J end lost 4 bases, and 6 bases lay between the germline ends. The CDR3 loop spans 12 amino acids. The CDR3 nucleotides are TGTGCCATCAGCGGTAGCACCGGGGAGCTGTTTTTT. The encoded protein is CAISGSTGELFF.

The chain couples TRBV20-1 to TRBJ2-1; the match to TRBD1 covers 9 bases. The length of the CDR3 is 13 residues. The V and J ends lost 6 bases and 6 bases, in that order; junction bases with no gene match: 6. The germline gives CDR1 DFQATT, CDR2 SNEGSKA (reference sequence). The CDR3 coding sequence is TGCAGTGCGCCGAAACAGGGGGCCAATGAGCAGTTCTTC. Translated, it gives CSAPKQGANEQFF.

At least ten counts were recorded for this clonotype. The chain has TRBV20-1 and TRBJ2-7; 11 nucleotides align to TRBD2. The germline CDR1 and CDR2 sequences are DFQATT and SNEGSKA (reference sequence). V dropped 5 bases and J dropped 5; count of bases not matched to a gene: 5. The CDR3 length is 13 residues. The chain's CDR3 is CSALLLAGDEQYF. For the CDR3, the DNA is TGCAGTGCTTTGTTACTAGCGGGGGACGAGCAGTACTTC.

The sample holds a few counts of this clonotype. The chain uses TRBV6-4 and TRBJ1-4; D perhaps matches TRBD1 (5 bases). The CDR3 consists of 12 residues. The V end was cut by 5 bases, the J end by 8 bases, with 9 bases between. Germline V gene data show CDR1 as MRHNA and CDR2 as SNTAGT. Written as DNA, the CDR3 is TGTGCCAGCAGTAATCCAGGGGAAAAACTGTTTTTT. Translated: CASSNPGEKLFF.

In regard to this clonotype: Since a much larger clone is just one base distant, this may be a read error. The chain has TRBV10-3 and TRBJ2-5, with a weak D call TRBD2 (6 bases). The DNA end is a closer match to TRBJ2-7, so the J assignment may be wrong. Germline CDR1 and CDR2: ENHRY and SYGVKD. CDR3 length equals 15 residues. The CDR3 region is CAISGLEAVTYEQYF. The CDR3, as DNA: TGTGCCATCAGTGGACTAGAGGCAGTTACCTACGAGCAGTACTTC.

In this sample, this clonotype turned up a few times. The chain links TRBV4-1 to TRBJ1-2; D uncertain. Germline V gives CDR1 MGHRA, CDR2 YSYEKL. The CDR3 spans 17 residues. Trimming removed 1 base at V and 4 bases at J, with 19 bases between. The DNA of the CDR3 is TGCGCCAGCAGCCAAGGACCTACAGCGGGGAGAGGCTATGGCTACACCTTC. It translates to CASSQGPTAGRGYGYTF.

The CDR3 is CSVDNRANTEAFF. The CDR3 bases are TGCAGCGTTGATAACAGGGCCAACACTGAAGCTTTCTTT. The chain combines TRBV29-1 with TRBJ1-1, with D tentatively TRBD1 (6 bases). This CDR3 region has 13 residues. V was clipped by 3 bases and J by 2 bases, with 10 bases between them. Per the germline V gene, CDR1 is SQVTM and CDR2 is ANQGSEA.

This clonotype has a handful of counts. The V call is TRBV6-4, the J call TRBJ2-4, with a tentative D call TRBD1 (5 bases). Trimming took off 1 base at V and 0 bases at J, with 16 bases between the two ends. Germline V CDR1 and CDR2: MRHNA, SNTAGT. CDR3 size: 18 residues. The CDR3 region is CASSDFPSTVKAKNIQYF. CDR3 sequence (DNA): TGTGCCAGCAGTGACTTCCCGTCGACAGTTAAAGCCAAAAACATTCAGTACTTC.

The V gene is TRBV11-2, the J gene TRBJ2-5; 14 positions match TRBD2. The trim removed 5 bases at V and 0 bases at J, leaving 11 bases unmatched. Germline V CDR1 and CDR2: SGHAT, FQNNGV. The CDR3 length is 19 residues. The CDR3 sequence is CASSPSGLAGGNYQETQYF. CDR3 coding DNA: TGTGCCAGCAGCCCGAGCGGACTAGCGGGGGGTAACTACCAAGAGACCCAGTACTTC. Drawing the rest from reference TRBV11-2 and TRBJ2-5, the complete variable domain is EAGVAQSPRYKIIEKRQSVAFWCNPISGHATLYWYQQILGQGPKLLIQFQNNGVVDDSQLPKDRFSAERLKGVDSTLKIQPAKLEDSAVYLCASSPSGLAGGNYQETQYFGPGTRLLVL.

This clonotype was observed a handful of times. The V call is TRBV27, the J call TRBJ2-6, with no clear D. Germline-derived CDR1 and CDR2 are MNHEY and SMNVEV (reference sequence). CDR3 length: 15 residues. Trimming cost V 6 bases and J 0 bases, with 9 bases left between them. Here the CDR3 reads CASRSRASGANVLTF. CDR3 sequence (DNA): TGTGCCAGCAGGTCTAGGGCCTCTGGGGCCAACGTCCTGACTTTC.

The chain is built from TRBV20-1 and TRBJ1-1; D gene unclear. The V and J ends lost 7 bases and 1 base respectively, with 19 bases between them. The CDR3 consists of 15 residues. CDR1 is DFQATT, CDR2 SNEGSKA, per germline (reference sequence). The DNA of the CDR3 is TGCAGTGTCTGGAGTGAGGAACGGAAGAACACTGAAGCTTTCTTT. It is translated as CSVWSEERKNTEAFF.

The CDR3 is CASYTLTAGGNVHEQYF. CDR3 coding DNA: TGCGCCAGCTACACACTGACGGCGGGGGGTAACGTCCACGAGCAGTACTTC. This chain uses TRBV5-1 with TRBJ2-4; 8 nucleotides line up with TRBD2. The DNA end is more similar to TRBJ2-7, so the J call may be wrong. The germline V gene has CDR1 SGHRS and CDR2 YFSETQ. The CDR3 consists of 17 residues.

The J gene is TRBJ1-1, the V gene TRBV25-1, with 7 nucleotides matching TRBD1. After removal of 0 bases from V and 1 base from J, the junction contained 14 bases not matched to a gene. Germline assignment: CDR1 MGHDK and CDR2 SYGVNS. CDR3 length equals 19 residues. In DNA form, the CDR3 reads TGTGCCAGCAGTGAATATGGTGGGCGGACAGGATATCAGAACACTGAAGCTTTCTTT. Residues: CASSEYGGRTGYQNTEAFF.

This clonotype was seen a few times. The chain recombines TRBV12-3 or TRBV12-4 with TRBJ2-7; 8 bases line up with TRBD1. V trimming: 6 bases; J trimming: 3 bases; junction bases outside the gene matches: 4. The length of the CDR3 is 13 residues. Here the CDR3 DNA reads TGTGCCAGCAGACCCGGGACAGGCTACGAGCAGTACTTC. This encodes CASRPGTGYEQYF.

This chain links TRBV29-1 with TRBJ1-2; the D gene is possibly TRBD1 (5 bases). The CDR3 runs 11 residues. V was cut by 8 bases and J by 8 bases, with 15 bases left in between. Germline V CDR1 and CDR2: SQVTM, ANQGSEA. The CDR3 spells CSLRGGNGYTF. The CDR3, as DNA: TGCAGCTTGAGGGGCGGGAACGGCTACACCTTC. The entire variable domain, with the rest obtained from reference TRBV29-1 and TRBJ1-2, is as follows: SAVISQKPSRDICQRGTSLTIQCQVDSQVTMMFWYRQQPGQSLTLIATANQGSEATYESGFVIDKFPISRPNLTFSTLTVSNMSPEDSSIYLCSLRGGNGYTFGSGTRLTVV.

This chain connects TRBV20-1 to TRBJ1-2; 8 positions match TRBD1. J gave up 4 bases and V 7 bases, and 14 bases lay outside the gene matches. CDR3 length: 15 residues. Germline V gives CDR1 DFQATT, CDR2 SNEGSKA (reference sequence). The CDR3 spells CSGPVGQGAIYGYTF. The CDR3 bases are TGCAGTGGGCCCGTGGGGCAGGGGGCGATCTATGGCTACACCTTC.

As for this clonotype: At one end the junction does not follow the germline gene, possibly because of a read error. The rearrangement joins TRBV7-9 to TRBJ2-2; TRBD1 aligns across 7 bases. The CDR3 length is 15 residues. CDR1 and CDR2 (germline): SEHNR, FQNEAQ (reference sequence). CDR3 coding DNA: TGTGCCAGCAGTTCCGACAGGGTTGACACCGGGAAGCTGTTTTTT. Translation gives CASSSDRVDTGKLFF. The full variable domain, in which reference TRBV7-9 and TRBJ2-2 provide the parts outside the CDR3, is DTGVSQNPRHKITKRGQNVTFRCDPISEHNRLYWYRQTLGQGPEFLTYFQNEAQLEKSRLLSDRFSAERPKGSFSTLEIQRTEQGDSAMYLCASSSDRVDTGKLFFGEGSRLTVL.

Only a few counts were recorded for this clonotype. The chain couples TRBV9 to TRBJ2-3, with unresolved D. CDR1 SGDLS and CDR2 YYNGEE come from the germline V gene. There are 16 residues in the CDR3. Deletions cut 0 bases from V and 0 bases from J, with 11 bases between. The CDR3 sequence is CASSVGADRSTDTQYF. CDR3 coding DNA: TGTGCCAGCAGCGTAGGGGCGGACCGCAGCACAGATACGCAGTATTTT.

The chain carries TRBV20-1 and TRBJ1-6; D call uncertain. V lost 6 bases and J 8 bases, leaving 23 bases between the germline ends. Germline V gene sequence: CDR1 DFQATT, CDR2 SNEGSKA (reference sequence). The length of the CDR3 is 16 residues. As DNA, the CDR3 is TGCAGTGCGCGTGTCCGACTGAGGCCCGTAGATTCACCCCTCCACTTT. Protein product: CSARVRLRPVDSPLHF.